Here is one T cell receptor (beta chain) with its context. The sample comes from a study of blood T cell repertoires in COVID-19. At the level of the study: Some COVID-19 samples were acute and others convalescent; all came from the United States, Italy and Spain.

This CDR3 comprises 14 residues. The V gene lost 0 bases and the J gene lost 1 base, with 7 bases spanning the gap. CDR1 is SGHRS and CDR2 is YFSETQ in the germline V gene. Generated by immunoSEQ multiplex PCR, the TCRdb table keeps only in-frame clones and is missing some. The table has 300,000 to 400,000 clones, more than 75% seen once. Cohort allocation depended upon clinical history that participants reported. Sequencing was performed on PBMCs or T cells enriched from blood (not recorded which). This receptor was identified in a man aged 55 to 70 who had recovered from COVID-19. The chain joins TRBV5-1 to TRBJ2-5, with D uncertain. CDR3 sequence reads: CASSLGSRQETQYF. CDR3 bases: TGCGCCAGCAGCTTGGGTTCGCGCCAAGAGACCCAGTACTTC.